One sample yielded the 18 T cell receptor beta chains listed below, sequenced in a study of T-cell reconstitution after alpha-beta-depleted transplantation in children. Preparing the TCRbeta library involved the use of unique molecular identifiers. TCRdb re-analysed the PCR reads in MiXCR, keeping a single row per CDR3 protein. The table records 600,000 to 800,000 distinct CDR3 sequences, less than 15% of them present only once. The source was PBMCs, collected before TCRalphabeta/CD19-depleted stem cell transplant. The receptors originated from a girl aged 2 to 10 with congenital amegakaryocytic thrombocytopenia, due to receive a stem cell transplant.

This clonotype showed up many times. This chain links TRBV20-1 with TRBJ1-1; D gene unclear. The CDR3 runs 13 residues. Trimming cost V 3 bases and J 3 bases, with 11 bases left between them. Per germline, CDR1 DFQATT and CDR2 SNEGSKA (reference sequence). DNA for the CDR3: TGCAGTGCTAGCGGACTCGGTTACACTGAAGCTTTCTTT. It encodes CSASGLGYTEAFF.

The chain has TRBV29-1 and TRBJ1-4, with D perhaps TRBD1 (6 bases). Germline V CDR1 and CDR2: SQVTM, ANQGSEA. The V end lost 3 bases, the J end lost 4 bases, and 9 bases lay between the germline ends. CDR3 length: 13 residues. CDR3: CSVDVGGNEKLFF. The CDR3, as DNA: TGCAGCGTTGATGTAGGGGGTAATGAAAAACTGTTTTTT.

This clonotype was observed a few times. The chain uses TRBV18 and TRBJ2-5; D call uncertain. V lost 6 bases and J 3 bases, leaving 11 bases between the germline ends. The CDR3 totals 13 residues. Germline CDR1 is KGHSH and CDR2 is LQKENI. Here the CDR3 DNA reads TGTGCCAGCTCCCTTGACTGGAAAGAGACCCAGTACTTC. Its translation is CASSLDWKETQYF.

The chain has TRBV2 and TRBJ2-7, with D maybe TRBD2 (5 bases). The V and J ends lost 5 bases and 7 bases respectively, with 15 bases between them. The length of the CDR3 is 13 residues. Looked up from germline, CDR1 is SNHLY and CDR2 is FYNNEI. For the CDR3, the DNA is TGTGCCAGCAGTTCTAGCTGGGTCGGAGAGCAGTACTTC. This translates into CASSSSWVGEQYF.

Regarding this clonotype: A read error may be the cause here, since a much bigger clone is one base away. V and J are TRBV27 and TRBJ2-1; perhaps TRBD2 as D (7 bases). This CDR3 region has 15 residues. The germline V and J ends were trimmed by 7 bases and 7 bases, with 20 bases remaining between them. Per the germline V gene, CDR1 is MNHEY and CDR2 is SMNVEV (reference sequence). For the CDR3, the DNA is TGTGCCAGCACCTTACTAGGGGGAGGGTGGAATGAGCAGTTCTTC. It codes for CASTLLGGGWNEQFF.

The CDR3 DNA follows: TGTGCTACGCAGGGCGTTAACGAGCAGTACTTC. This translates into CATQGVNEQYF. The chain has TRBV28 and TRBJ2-7, with D tentatively TRBD1 (5 bases). The CDR3 is 11 residues long. Germline values: CDR1 MDHEN, CDR2 SYDVKM.

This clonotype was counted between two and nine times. CDR3 DNA sequence: TGTGCCAGCATCGGGTCCGCGGGGACGATGAGTGGCTACACCTTC. Its translation: CASIGSAGTMSGYTF. The chain employs TRBV2 and TRBJ1-2; perhaps TRBD1 as D (5 bases). The V end lost 7 bases, the J end lost 7 bases, and 22 bases lay between the germline ends. This CDR3 has 15 amino acids. Germline-derived CDR1 and CDR2 are SNHLY and FYNNEI.

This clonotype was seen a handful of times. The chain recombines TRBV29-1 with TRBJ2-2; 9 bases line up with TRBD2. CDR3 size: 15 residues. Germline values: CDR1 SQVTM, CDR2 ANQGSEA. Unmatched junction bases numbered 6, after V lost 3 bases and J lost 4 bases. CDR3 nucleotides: TGCAGCGTTGATAGCGGGGGCTTGGGCACCGGGGAGCTGTTTTTT. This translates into CSVDSGGLGTGELFF.

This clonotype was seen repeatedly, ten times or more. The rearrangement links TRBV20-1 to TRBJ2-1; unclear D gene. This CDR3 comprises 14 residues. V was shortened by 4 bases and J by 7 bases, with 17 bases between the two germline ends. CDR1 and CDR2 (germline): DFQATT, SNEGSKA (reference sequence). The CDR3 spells CSAIMMGLWNEQFF. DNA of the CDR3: TGCAGTGCTATAATGATGGGATTATGGAATGAGCAGTTCTTC.

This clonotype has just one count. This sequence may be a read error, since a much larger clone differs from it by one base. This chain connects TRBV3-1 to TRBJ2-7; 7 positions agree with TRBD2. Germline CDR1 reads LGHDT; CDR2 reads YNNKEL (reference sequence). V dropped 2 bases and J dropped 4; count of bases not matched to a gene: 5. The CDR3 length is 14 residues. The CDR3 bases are TGTGCCAGCAGCCAATTATGCGGGAGTTACGAGCAGTACTTC. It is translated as CASSQLCGSYEQYF.

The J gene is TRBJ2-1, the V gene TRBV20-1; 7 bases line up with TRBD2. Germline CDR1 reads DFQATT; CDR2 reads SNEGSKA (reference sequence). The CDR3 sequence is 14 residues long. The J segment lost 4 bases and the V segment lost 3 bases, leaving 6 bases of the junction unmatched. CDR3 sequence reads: CSASKSSGYNEQFF. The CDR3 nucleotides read TGCAGTGCTAGTAAGTCTAGCGGTTACAATGAGCAGTTCTTC.

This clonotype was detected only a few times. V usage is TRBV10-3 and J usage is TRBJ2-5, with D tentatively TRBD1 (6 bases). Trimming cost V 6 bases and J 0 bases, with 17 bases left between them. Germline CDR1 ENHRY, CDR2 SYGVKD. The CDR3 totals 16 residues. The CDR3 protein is CAISLGGIQYQETQYF. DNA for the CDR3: TGTGCCATCAGCCTAGGGGGAATTCAGTACCAAGAGACCCAGTACTTC.

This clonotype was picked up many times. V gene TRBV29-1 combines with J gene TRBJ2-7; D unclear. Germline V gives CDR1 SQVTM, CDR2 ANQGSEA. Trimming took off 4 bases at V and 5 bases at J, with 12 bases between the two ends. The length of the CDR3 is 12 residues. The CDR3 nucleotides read TGCAGCGTTGTAGTTAGCTCACACGAGCAGTACTTC. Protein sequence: CSVVVSSHEQYF.

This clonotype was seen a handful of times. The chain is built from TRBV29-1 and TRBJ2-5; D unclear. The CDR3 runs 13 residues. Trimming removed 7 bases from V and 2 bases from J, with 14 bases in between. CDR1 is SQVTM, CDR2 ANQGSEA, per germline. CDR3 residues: CSAQRLIQETQYF. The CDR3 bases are TGCAGCGCCCAAAGACTGATACAAGAGACCCAGTACTTC.

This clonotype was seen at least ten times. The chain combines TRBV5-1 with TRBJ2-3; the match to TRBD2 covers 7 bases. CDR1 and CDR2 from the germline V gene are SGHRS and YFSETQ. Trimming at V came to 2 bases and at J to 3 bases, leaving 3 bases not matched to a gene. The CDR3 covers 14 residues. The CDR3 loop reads CASSLAGWTDTQYF. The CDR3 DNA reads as TGCGCCAGCAGCTTAGCGGGATGGACAGATACGCAGTATTTT.

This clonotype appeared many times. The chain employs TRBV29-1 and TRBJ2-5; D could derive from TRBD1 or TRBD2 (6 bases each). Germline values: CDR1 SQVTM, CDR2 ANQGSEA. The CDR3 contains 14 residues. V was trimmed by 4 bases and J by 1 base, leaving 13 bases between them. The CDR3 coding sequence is TGCAGCGTTGCGGGGGCGGTCATCCAAGAGACCCAGTACTTC. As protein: CSVAGAVIQETQYF. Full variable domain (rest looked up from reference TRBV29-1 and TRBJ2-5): SAVISQKPSRDICQRGTSLTIQCQVDSQVTMMFWYRQQPGQSLTLIATANQGSEATYESGFVIDKFPISRPNLTFSTLTVSNMSPEDSSIYLCSVAGAVIQETQYFGPGTRLLVL.

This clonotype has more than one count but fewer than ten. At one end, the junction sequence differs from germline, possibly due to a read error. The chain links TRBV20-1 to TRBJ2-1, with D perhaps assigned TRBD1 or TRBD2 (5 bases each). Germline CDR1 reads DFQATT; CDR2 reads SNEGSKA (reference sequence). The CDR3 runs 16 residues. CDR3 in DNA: TGCTGTGCTAGATACAGAGCGGACATTGGGTACAATGAGCAGTTCTTC. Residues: CCARYRADIGYNEQFF.

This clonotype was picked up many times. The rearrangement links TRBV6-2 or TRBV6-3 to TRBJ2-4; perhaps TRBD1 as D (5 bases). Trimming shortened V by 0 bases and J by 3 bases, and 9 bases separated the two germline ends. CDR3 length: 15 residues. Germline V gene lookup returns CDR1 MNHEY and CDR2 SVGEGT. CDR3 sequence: CASSYSQDVKNIQYF. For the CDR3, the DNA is TGTGCCAGCAGTTACTCACAGGACGTCAAAAACATTCAGTACTTC.